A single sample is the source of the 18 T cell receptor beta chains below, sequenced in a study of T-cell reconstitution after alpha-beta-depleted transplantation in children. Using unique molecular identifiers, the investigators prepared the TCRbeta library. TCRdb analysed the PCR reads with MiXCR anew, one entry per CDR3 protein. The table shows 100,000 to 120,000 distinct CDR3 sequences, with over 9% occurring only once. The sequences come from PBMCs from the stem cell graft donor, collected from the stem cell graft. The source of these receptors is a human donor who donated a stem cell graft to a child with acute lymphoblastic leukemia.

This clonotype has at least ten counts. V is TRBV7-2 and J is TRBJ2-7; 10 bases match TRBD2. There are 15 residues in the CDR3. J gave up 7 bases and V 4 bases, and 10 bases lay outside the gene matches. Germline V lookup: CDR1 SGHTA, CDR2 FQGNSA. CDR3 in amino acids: CASSSLAGDPWEQYF. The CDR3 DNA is TGTGCCAGCAGCTCTCTAGCGGGGGACCCCTGGGAGCAGTACTTC.

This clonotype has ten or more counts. CDR3 loop: CASSYGGETEAFF. For the CDR3, the DNA is TGTGCCAGCAGTTACGGTGGGGAGACAGAAGCTTTCTTT. The chain links TRBV6-2 or TRBV6-3 to TRBJ1-1; D gene ambiguous. The CDR3 extends over 13 amino acids. CDR1 MNHEY and CDR2 SVGEGT come from the germline V gene. V lost 2 bases to trimming and J lost 8 bases, with 12 bases between them.

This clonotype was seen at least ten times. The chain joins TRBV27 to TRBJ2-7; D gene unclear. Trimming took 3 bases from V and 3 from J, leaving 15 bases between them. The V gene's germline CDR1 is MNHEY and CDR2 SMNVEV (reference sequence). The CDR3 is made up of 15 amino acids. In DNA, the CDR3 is TGTGCCAGCAGTTTGCGGCCCTTCCACCTCTACGAGCAGTACTTC. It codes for CASSLRPFHLYEQYF.

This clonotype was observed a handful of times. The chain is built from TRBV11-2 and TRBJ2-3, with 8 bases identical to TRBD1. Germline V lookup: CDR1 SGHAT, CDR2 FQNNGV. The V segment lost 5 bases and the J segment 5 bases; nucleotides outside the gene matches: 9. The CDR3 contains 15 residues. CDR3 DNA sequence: TGTGCCAGCAGCCCGTCGGACAGGGATCGAGATACGCAGTATTTT. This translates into CASSPSDRDRDTQYF.

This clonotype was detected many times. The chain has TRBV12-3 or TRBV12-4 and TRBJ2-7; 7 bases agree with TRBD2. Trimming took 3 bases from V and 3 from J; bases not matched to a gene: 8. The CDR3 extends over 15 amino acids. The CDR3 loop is CASSLAGLVGYEQYF. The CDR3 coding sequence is TGTGCCAGCAGTTTGGCCGGACTAGTGGGCTACGAGCAGTACTTC.

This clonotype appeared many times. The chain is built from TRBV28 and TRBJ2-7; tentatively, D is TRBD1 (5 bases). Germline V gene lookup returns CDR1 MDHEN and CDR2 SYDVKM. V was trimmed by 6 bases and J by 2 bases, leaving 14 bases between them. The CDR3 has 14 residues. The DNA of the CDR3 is TGTGCCAGCAGGGCCCAGGGATGGGCCTACGAGCAGTACTTC. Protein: CASRAQGWAYEQYF.

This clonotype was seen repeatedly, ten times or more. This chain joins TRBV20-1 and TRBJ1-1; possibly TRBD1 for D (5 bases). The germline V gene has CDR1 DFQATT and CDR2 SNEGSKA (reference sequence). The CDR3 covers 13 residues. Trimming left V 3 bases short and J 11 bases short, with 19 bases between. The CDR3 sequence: CSASGRDQEGAFF. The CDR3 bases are TGCAGTGCTAGTGGCCGGGACCAAGAAGGGGCTTTCTTT.

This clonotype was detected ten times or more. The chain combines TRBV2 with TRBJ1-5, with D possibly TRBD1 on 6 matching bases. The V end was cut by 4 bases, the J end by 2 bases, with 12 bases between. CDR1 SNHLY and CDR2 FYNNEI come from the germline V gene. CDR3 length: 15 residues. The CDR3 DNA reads TGTGCCAGCAGTGGAGGCAGGGGAGGCAATCAGCCCCAGCATTTT. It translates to CASSGGRGGNQPQHF.

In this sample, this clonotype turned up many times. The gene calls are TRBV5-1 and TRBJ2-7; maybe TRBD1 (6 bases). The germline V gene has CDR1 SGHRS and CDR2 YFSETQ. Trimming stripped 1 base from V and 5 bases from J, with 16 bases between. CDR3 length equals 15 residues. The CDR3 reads CASSLSPGVSNEQYF. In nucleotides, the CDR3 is TGCGCCAGCAGCTTGTCGCCAGGGGTTTCTAACGAGCAGTACTTC.

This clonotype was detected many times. The CDR3 DNA sequence: TGTGCCAGCAGCTCGGTATGGGGACGAGAGACCCAGTACTTC. Amino acids: CASSSVWGRETQYF. The rearrangement joins TRBV7-2 to TRBJ2-5, with D perhaps being TRBD1 or TRBD2 (5 bases each). This CDR3 region has 14 residues. V lost 4 bases and J lost 4, with 13 bases in between. Germline-derived CDR1 and CDR2 are SGHTA and FQGNSA.

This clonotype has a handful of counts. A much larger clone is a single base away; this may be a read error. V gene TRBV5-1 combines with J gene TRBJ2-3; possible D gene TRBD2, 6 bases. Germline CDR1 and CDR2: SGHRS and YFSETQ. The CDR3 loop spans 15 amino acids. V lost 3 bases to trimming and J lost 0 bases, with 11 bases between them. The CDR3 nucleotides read TGCGCCAGCAGCTCCCGGGACTCTAGCACAGATACGCAGTATTTT. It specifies CASSSRDSSTDTQYF.

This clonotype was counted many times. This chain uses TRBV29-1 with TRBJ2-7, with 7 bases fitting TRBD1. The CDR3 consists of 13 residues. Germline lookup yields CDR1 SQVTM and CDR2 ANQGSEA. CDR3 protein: CAITGTEANEQYF. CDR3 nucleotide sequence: TGCGCAATAACCGGGACAGAAGCCAACGAGCAGTACTTC.

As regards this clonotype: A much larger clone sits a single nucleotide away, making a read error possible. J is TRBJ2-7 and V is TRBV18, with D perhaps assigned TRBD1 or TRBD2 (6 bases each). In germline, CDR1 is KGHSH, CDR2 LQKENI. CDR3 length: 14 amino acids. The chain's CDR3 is CASSPNSRGDDQYF. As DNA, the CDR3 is TGTGCCAGCTCACCAAATTCAAGGGGGGACGACCAGTACTTC. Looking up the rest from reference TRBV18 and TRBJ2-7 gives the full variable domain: NAGVMQNPRHLVRRRGQEARLRCSPMKGHSHVYWYRQLPEEGLKFMVYLQKENIIDESGMPKERFSAEFPKEGPSILRIQQVVRGDSAAYFCASSPNSRGDDQYFGPGTRLTVT.

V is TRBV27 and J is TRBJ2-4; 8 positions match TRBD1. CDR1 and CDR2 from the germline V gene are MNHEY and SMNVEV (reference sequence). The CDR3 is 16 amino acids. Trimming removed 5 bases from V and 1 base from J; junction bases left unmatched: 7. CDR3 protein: CASSEQGDLAKNIQYF. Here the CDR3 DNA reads TGTGCCAGCAGTGAACAGGGGGATTTGGCCAAAAACATTCAGTACTTC.

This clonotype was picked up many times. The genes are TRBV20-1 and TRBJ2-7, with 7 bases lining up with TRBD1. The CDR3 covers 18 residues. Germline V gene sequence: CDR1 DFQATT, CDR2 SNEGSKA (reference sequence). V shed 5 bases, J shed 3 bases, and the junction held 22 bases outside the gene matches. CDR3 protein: CSAPHVNRDPGQNYEQYF. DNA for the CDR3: TGCAGTGCTCCTCATGTGAACCGGGACCCGGGACAGAACTACGAGCAGTACTTC.

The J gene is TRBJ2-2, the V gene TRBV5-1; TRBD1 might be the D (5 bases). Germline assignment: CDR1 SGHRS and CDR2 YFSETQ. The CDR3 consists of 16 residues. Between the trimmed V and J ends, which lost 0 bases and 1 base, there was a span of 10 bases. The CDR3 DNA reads TGCGCCAGCAGCTTGGCCGAACAGGAGAACACCGGGGAGCTGTTTTTT. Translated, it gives CASSLAEQENTGELFF.

DNA of the CDR3: TGCGCCAGCAGACGCGGGAGGACGAACACCGGGGAGCTGTTTTTT. Translated, it gives CASRRGRTNTGELFF. J is TRBJ2-2 and V is TRBV5-1, with TRBD2 matching 8 bases. CDR1 and CDR2 (germline): SGHRS, YFSETQ. J lost 0 bases, V lost 5 bases, and 3 bases had no gene match. The CDR3 has 15 residues.

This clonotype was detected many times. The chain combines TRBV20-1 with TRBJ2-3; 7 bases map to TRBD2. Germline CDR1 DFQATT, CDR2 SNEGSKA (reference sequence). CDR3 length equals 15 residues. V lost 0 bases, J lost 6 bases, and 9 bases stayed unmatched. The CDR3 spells CSARDTRLAGDTQYF. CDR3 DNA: TGCAGTGCTAGAGATACTAGACTAGCTGGCGATACGCAGTATTTT.